This T cell receptor beta chain was observed in a study of T cell changes during pregnancy in multiple sclerosis. Only in-frame clones appear in the TCRdb table, and some are missing; sequencing was by immunoSEQ multiplex PCR. This sample has about 20,000 clones; about 88% occur once, and the top ten carry around 7%. The table lists this clone with a count of one. The material was CD8+ T cells from peripheral blood mononuclear cells, obtained in the third trimester of pregnancy. This sequence originates from a female donor in good health, enrolled as a control in a pregnancy study.

The CDR3 nucleotides read TGTGCCACCAGCAGAGCTGTTTTACTAGAGGGGGAGTATGGCTACACCTTC. Protein sequence: CATSRAVLLEGEYGYTF. The chain has TRBV15 and TRBJ1-2; possible D gene TRBD1, 6 bases. This CDR3 comprises 17 residues. Germline lookup yields CDR1 LNHNV and CDR2 YYDKDF (reference sequence). V was trimmed by 1 base and J by 5 bases, leaving 20 bases between them.